Each of the 14 T cell receptor beta chains below was sequenced from the same sample in a study of T cells in Graves' hyperthyroidism and ophthalmopathy. From RNA transcripts, TCR beta CDR3 regions were amplified. HTBI primers drove first-round RT-PCR of the TCR CDR3. MiXCR, run by TCRdb on the multiplex PCR reads, gives a single entry per CDR3 protein. Among almost 600,000 distinct CDR3 sequences, 14% were seen once, and the ten largest hold around 5.4%. The material sequenced was blood. The receptor source for this set is a woman aged 25 to 39 with Graves' hyperthyroidism that later progressed to Graves' ophthalmopathy.

In its sample, this clonotype was seen many times. The chain uses TRBV25-1 and TRBJ1-1, with TRBD1 identical over 7 bases. The V and J ends lost 5 bases and 1 base, in that order; junction bases with no gene match: 4. CDR3 size: 14 residues. Germline V CDR1 and CDR2: MGHDK, SYGVNS. CDR3 bases: TGTGCCAGCAGTCCAGGGGGTCCGAACACTGAAGCTTTCTTT. Its translation is CASSPGGPNTEAFF.

This clonotype was seen only a few times. V usage is TRBV14 and J usage is TRBJ1-1; D gene uncertain. The V gene lost 4 bases and the J gene lost 3 bases, with 9 bases spanning the gap. CDR3 length equals 13 residues. Germline V gene sequence: CDR1 SGHDN, CDR2 FVKESK. In nucleotides, the CDR3 is TGTGCCAGCAGCCGCAACCGGTACACTGAAGCTTTCTTT. Translated: CASSRNRYTEAFF.

The chain recombines TRBV2 with TRBJ2-1; the match to TRBD2 covers 9 bases. The germline CDR1 and CDR2 sequences are SNHLY and FYNNEI. V lost 0 bases and J lost 8; bases outside the gene matches: 5. There are 15 residues in the CDR3. The CDR3 is CASSEAAGGPDEQFF. The CDR3 DNA is TGTGCCAGCAGTGAAGCGGCGGGAGGGCCTGATGAGCAGTTCTTC.

This clonotype came up many times. Germline and junction disagree at one end, which may indicate a read error. J is TRBJ2-6 and V is TRBV9; D is undetermined. Germline CDR1 is SGDLS and CDR2 is YYNGEE. CDR3 length equals 14 residues. CDR3 amino acids: CASSVGSGANVLTF. For the CDR3, the DNA is TGTGCCAGCAGTGTAGGGTCTGGGGCCAACGTCCTGACTTTC.

This clonotype was counted at least ten times. The gene calls are TRBV6-1 and TRBJ1-1; TRBD1 aligns across 7 bases. This CDR3 region has 19 residues. V was pared by 10 bases and J by 5 bases, with 28 bases of the junction left unmatched. Germline lookup yields CDR1 MNHNS and CDR2 SASEGT. The CDR3 reads CATFAHRVSGQRLGTEAFF. DNA for the CDR3: TGTGCCACCTTCGCACACCGGGTTTCGGGACAGAGGTTGGGGACTGAAGCTTTCTTT.

This clonotype was counted between two and nine times. V and J are TRBV4-3 and TRBJ1-2; the D is unclear. Germline V gene sequence: CDR1 LGHNA, CDR2 YSLEER. V was cut by 0 bases and J by 11 bases, with 10 bases left in between. The CDR3 length is 12 residues. The CDR3 region has the DNA TGCGCCAGCAGCCAAGAGGGTAAAGTGTACACCTTC. Translating it yields CASSQEGKVYTF.

The V and J genes are TRBV7-9 and TRBJ1-2; 8 bases map to TRBD1. The V gene end was trimmed by 2 bases and the J gene end by 5 bases; junction bases not matched to a gene: 7. CDR1 SEHNR and CDR2 FQNEAQ come from the germline V gene (reference sequence). The CDR3 runs to 15 residues. DNA of the CDR3: TGTGCCAGCAGCTTACGGGACAGGTATACTTATGGCTACACCTTC. Translated, it gives CASSLRDRYTYGYTF.

This clonotype was seen ten or more times. The rearrangement uses TRBV15 and TRBJ1-6, with 8 bases identical to TRBD1. Germline assignment: CDR1 LNHNV and CDR2 YYDKDF (reference sequence). The V segment lost 4 bases and the J segment 14 bases; nucleotides outside the gene matches: 4. The CDR3 covers 12 residues. CDR3 residues: CATSNDRGTLHF. The CDR3 DNA reads TGTGCCACCAGCAATGACAGGGGCACCCTCCACTTT.

The CDR3 here is CAWVGDWAEAFF. The CDR3 DNA reads TGTGCCTGGGTGGGGGATTGGGCTGAAGCTTTCTTT. This chain joins TRBV30 and TRBJ1-1, with a tentative D call TRBD1 (5 bases). Germline CDR1 and CDR2: GTSNPN and SVGIG (reference sequence). This CDR3 is 12 amino acids long. Trimming removed 5 bases at V and 6 bases at J, with 13 bases between.

This clonotype was detected many times. The chain combines TRBV6-1 with TRBJ1-2; 7 bases are a match to TRBD1. Germline loops: CDR1 MNHNS, CDR2 SASEGT. The CDR3 has 15 amino acids. The ends lost 6 bases at V and 0 bases at J; junction bases unmatched: 7. The CDR3 DNA sequence: TGTGCCAGCAGGGGGACAGCCGTCACTAACTATGGCTACACCTTC. Translated, it gives CASRGTAVTNYGYTF.

Only a few counts were recorded for this clonotype. A much larger clone lies a single base off, so this may be a read error. The chain combines TRBV12-3 or TRBV12-4 with TRBJ1-1, with D maybe TRBD1 (6 bases). V was clipped by 7 bases and J by 5 bases, with 14 bases between them. The CDR3 is made up of 13 amino acids. As DNA, the CDR3 is TGTGCCAGCAATTTTGGACAGCCAACTGAAGCTTTCTTT. Its protein is CASNFGQPTEAFF.

The J gene is TRBJ2-1, the V gene TRBV24-1; D is possibly TRBD2 (6 bases). Germline V CDR1 and CDR2: KGHDR, SFDVKD. The CDR3 length is 14 residues. V lost 11 bases and J 0 bases, leaving 13 bases between the germline ends. The CDR3 coding sequence is TGTGCCATTAACGCGGGGAGCTCCTACAATGAGCAGTTCTTC. Its protein product is CAINAGSSYNEQFF.

V and J are TRBV19 and TRBJ1-2; TRBD1 might be the D (5 bases). Germline V gives CDR1 LNHDA, CDR2 SQIVND (reference sequence). The CDR3 sequence is 15 residues long. Between the trimmed V and J ends, which lost 0 bases and 5 bases, there was a span of 13 bases. The CDR3 spells CASSIDLTGRYGYTF. CDR3 in DNA: TGTGCCAGTAGTATAGATCTAACGGGGCGGTATGGCTACACCTTC.

This clonotype has a count of ten or more. The rearrangement uses TRBV25-1 and TRBJ1-5, with TRBD1 as a possible D gene (5 bases). Trimming shortened V by 4 bases and J by 6 bases, and 10 bases separated the two germline ends. CDR1 is MGHDK and CDR2 is SYGVNS in the germline V gene. This CDR3 has 13 amino acids. In nucleotides, the CDR3 is TGTGCCAGCAGTGGAGGGGAGGCTCAGCCCCAGCATTTT. This translates into CASSGGEAQPQHF.